This paragraph reports one TCR beta chain. Together with a sample-barcoded 5' primer, a J-beta primer mix was included in a second PCR lasting about 7 to 12 cycles. TCRdb processed the 5' RACE reads anew with MiXCR; each CDR3 protein has one entry. Of approximately 790,000 distinct CDR3 sequences listed, approximately 67% were seen once; the top ten hold about 27%. The sample originates from a study of blood T cells in healthy people across ages. The source of this sequence is a man aged 30 to 39 in good health. The source material was blood.

The CDR3 sequence: CASSFKVASGQETQYF. CDR3 DNA: TGTGCCAGCAGTTTTAAGGTGGCTAGCGGGCAAGAGACCCAGTACTTC. V is TRBV27 and J is TRBJ2-5, with 8 nucleotides matching TRBD2. Germline CDR1 MNHEY, CDR2 SMNVEV (reference sequence). CDR3 size: 16 residues. V trimming: 3 bases; J trimming: 2 bases; junction bases outside the gene matches: 8.